Included here is one TCR beta chain sequence, with context. This clone's antigen is unknown. Per-base qualities were not stored, and no clone one base away is much larger. As encoded in the germline V gene (reference sequence), CDR1 is LNHDA while CDR2 is SQIVND. The CDR3 goes from the cysteine to the phenylalanine over 16 residues. CDR3 DNA is the only sequence kept; it has 48 bases, read in frame from the first base. Trimming accounts for 5 bases at V and 5 bases at J, while the number of junction bases matched to no gene is 5. The cohort consisted of hundreds of healthy bone marrow donors. Cohort members were all nominally healthy when sampled, although unrecorded immune exposures were likely present. The donor tested CMV seronegative and was one of the 352 seronegative cohort members. Every donor gave a peripheral blood sample, and the peripheral blood mononuclear cells from that sample were used for TCR beta sequencing. The Qiagen DNeasy Blood Extraction Kit was used to extract genomic DNA from the blood cell samples.

Library creation used the immunoSEQ multiplex PCR assay. For the multiplex PCR, a mixture combining 60 forward primers for TCR Vbeta segments and 13 reverse primers for TCR Jbeta segments was used. The CDR3 region of rearranged TCR beta genes was amplified from genomic DNA by a multiplex PCR assay. The Illumina HiSeq System was used to sequence the amplified TCR beta libraries as 87-base-pair reads. Regarding the original processing steps: A later analysis counted about 80 million unique TCR beta chains across the 666 repertoires, and roughly 9.9 million of these chains were shared by at least two donors. Raw reads were error-corrected and collapsed into unique sequences by a nearest-neighbor algorithm in which closely related sequences were merged to remove PCR and sequencing errors. V, D and J gene segments were assigned by aligning CDR3 sequences to IMGT reference sequences. Each retained sequence needed at least a six-nucleotide match to both a V gene segment and a J gene segment. A rearrangement counted as productive if the CDR3 had no stop codons and remained in frame with V and J, and every other rearrangement counted as non-productive. Following IMGT convention, CDR3 was defined as the stretch from the second conserved V-encoded cysteine to the conserved J-encoded phenylalanine. In an earlier analysis of around 640 of the donors, sequences lacking an unambiguous match to a single V gene segment were excluded. An earlier analysis of about 590 of the donors classified V segments as functional when productive rearrangements were above 56.7% and as segregating when the standard deviation between donors was above 5%. To diagnose cytomegalovirus status from the catalog of TCR beta chain sequences, a statistical classification framework was built. V and J gene assignment, in a later analysis, came from comparing TCR nucleotide sequences with IMGT/GENE-DB human TR gene sequences. In a later analysis, CDR3 sequences and most-parsimonious VDJ recombination scenarios were assigned using the TCRdist pipeline. In a later analysis, each TCR beta chain was defined by its CDR3 amino acid sequence together with its V-gene family, and reads without a unique V-gene family were excluded. In a later analysis, 550 to 650 highly shared, low-generation-probability nucleotide sequences were removed to address suspected cross-contamination and a sequencing artifact. In a later analysis, a clonal expansion index was calculated for each public chain from normalized within-repertoire ranks of inferred template counts. In a later analysis, generation probabilities were computed using a VDJ recombination model fitted to out-of-frame rearrangements, and the results were checked against IGoR. In a later analysis, hypergeometric tests were used to score TCR-TCR, TCR-HLA and TCR-CMV co-occurrence, with a repertoire-size bias correction applied to TCR pairs. To estimate false discovery rates, a later analysis permuted the HLA or CMV assignments 20 times. A later analysis grouped co-occurring TCRs with DBSCAN, adding TCRdist sequence similarity when clustering within HLA-allele-positive subsets. For co-occurrence clustering, repertoires with fewer than 30,000 or more than 120,000 public chains were excluded, along with roughly 5 repertoires with anomalous nucleotide sharing. As stored in TCRdb, this immuneACCESS dataset retains in-frame rearrangements with V and J assigned. A fraction of the clones does not appear; measured against another copy, unresolved V genes explain less than half of the discrepancy, and the remainder lacks a known reason. Clonal size and the V and J genes are those of that table, whereas D and trimming came from the DNA. This sample lists 100,000 to 150,000 clones; 60% to 80% were detected once. The ten largest clonotypes hold 1.1% of the sample.

These data belong to a study of cytomegalovirus exposure and HLA in healthy donors (dated by TCRdb to about 2017). Looking at the study overall: An earlier analysis of about 530 of the donors reported 276 Gb of sequence data and around 110 million unique TCR beta sequences obtained from 180 million or so T cells. Both class I and class II loci were covered by HLA typing, at four-digit resolution. The T cell repertoires of several hundred subjects were profiled by immunosequencing and related to cytomegalovirus serostatus. The aim of the study was to test whether cataloging public T cell receptors could identify signatures of past pathogen exposure. Besides the first cohort of around 670 subjects, a separate validation cohort made up of over 100 different subjects was used. A later genetic analysis took genome-wide SNP genotypes for about 55% of the roughly 700 donors and used that subset as a discovery cohort. Typing coverage differed by locus: A, B, C, DRB1 and DQB1 were typed in roughly 620-630 donors, DQA1 in approximately 520, DPA1 in over 600, and DPB1 in 472. Among about 360 genotyped donors of the cohort, an average of 235,054 unique TCR beta nucleotide sequences were sequenced per donor, around 20% of them non-productive. Four to six DR-DQ haplotypes were handled as single units for association and clustering, since linkage in the cohort was strong. To decide whether each TCR beta V gene segment behaved as functional or pseudogenic, an earlier analysis of some 600 of the donors relied on high-throughput TCR beta sequencing. In the later analysis, no new phenotypic data were used to find candidate immune exposures; instead, reliance was placed on TCR beta sequences and their occurrence across donors. To predict cytomegalovirus infection status, the study combined high-throughput TCR immunosequencing, statistical association of individual TCRs with disease status, and machine learning. A later analysis re-analyzed previously published TCR beta repertoires from several hundred donors and added high-resolution HLA genotyping to study TCR occurrence patterns. Every repertoire in the discovery cohort had been generated on one and the same sequencing platform. Donor age, sex, ethnicity and CMV serostatus were collected together with the repertoire data. Of the approximately 400 genotyped donors, approximately 83% fell in the genetic ancestry cluster associated with self-reported Caucasian donors. About 280 gigabases of sequencing data and roughly 80 million unique TCR sequences made up an early release that covered approximately 700 HLA-typed donors. Results and caveats for the whole study, not just this receptor: This cohort had only TCR beta chains sequenced, and the lack of alpha or paired-chain data limited which features could be detected. In a later genetic analysis, fewer N-insertions in productive TCRs were reported among donors in an Asian-associated ancestry cluster than the roughly 700-donor mean. While some public TCRs were present in many individuals, most TCR sequences turned up only very rarely across donors. A cluster of highly shared sequence variants was judged likely to represent a technical artifact of the sequencing pipeline. Immune exposure information for the cohort was limited to CMV serostatus. In an earlier analysis of fewer than 700 of the donors, most TCR beta V segments appeared in productive rearrangements about 87% or about 30% of the time, broadly matching IMGT annotations. The classifier was reported to diagnose cytomegalovirus status with high specificity and sensitivity in both the original and validation cohorts. The earlier analysis of 587 of the donors excluded approximately 15 rarely observed V segments, including chromosome 9 orphons, because counts were too low. A later genetic analysis associated a missense DCLRE1C variant with V-gene and J-gene trimming of TCR beta chains, and an independent cohort replicated the association. The presence/absence analyses assumed that sequencing depth was roughly uniform across donors, and that assumption may not be true. Because the 87-base-pair reads could not distinguish some IMGT-functional V segments, including TRBV6-2 and TRBV6-3, those segments were excluded. A later analysis found that TCR association rates varied across HLA loci, with DRB1 alleles showing the most associated TCRs and HLA-C alleles the fewest. According to a later analysis, most CMV-associated TCR beta chains appeared to be HLA-restricted, and the HLA associations seemed to be driven largely by CMV exposure. It was suggested by the authors that the approach could potentially be generalized to other disease states and immunological phenotypes. A further reported finding was that TCR beta sequences accurately predicted the HLA-A and HLA-B alleles for most subjects in the first cohort. HLA typing was unavailable for some donors at each locus, so association tests used only the typed subset. Correlated functional status among segregating V segments might reflect linkage disequilibrium, but an unknown experimental factor could not be ruled out. In a later analysis, several top co-occurrence clusters were reported to appear linked to parvovirus B19, influenza, CMV and Epstein-Barr virus. A total of 150 to 200 TCR beta chains were listed by the study as associated with cytomegalovirus. When HLA alleles, especially DR and DQ, strongly co-occurred, TCR associations were difficult to assign to individual alleles. In a later analysis, HLA-associated TCR beta chains were found to be more clonally expanded and to have lower generation probabilities than equally common non-associated chains. In a later analysis, more than 15,000 TCR beta sequences were associated with specific HLA alleles at a false discovery rate of 0.05. In vitro tests confirmed that a few of the cytomegalovirus-associated TCR beta chains recognize cytomegalovirus antigens.

The sample comprised PBMCs. This TCR was sampled from a male donor in good health and CMV-seronegative. The sequence is built from TRBV19 and TRBJ2-2, and 13 junctional nucleotides match TRBD2. The DNA is as follows: TGTGCCAGTAGTCCCACTAGCGGGGGGGCGACCGGGGAGCTGTTTTTT. The encoded protein is CASSPTSGGATGELFF. The entire variable domain, with the stretches around the CDR3 drawn from the reference TRBV19 and TRBJ2-2 proteins, is DGGITQSPKYLFRKEGQNVTLSCEQNLNHDAMYWYRQDPGQGLRLIYYSQIVNDFQKGDIAEGYSVSREKKESFPLTVTSAQKNPTAFYLCASSPTSGGATGELFFGEGSRLTVL.